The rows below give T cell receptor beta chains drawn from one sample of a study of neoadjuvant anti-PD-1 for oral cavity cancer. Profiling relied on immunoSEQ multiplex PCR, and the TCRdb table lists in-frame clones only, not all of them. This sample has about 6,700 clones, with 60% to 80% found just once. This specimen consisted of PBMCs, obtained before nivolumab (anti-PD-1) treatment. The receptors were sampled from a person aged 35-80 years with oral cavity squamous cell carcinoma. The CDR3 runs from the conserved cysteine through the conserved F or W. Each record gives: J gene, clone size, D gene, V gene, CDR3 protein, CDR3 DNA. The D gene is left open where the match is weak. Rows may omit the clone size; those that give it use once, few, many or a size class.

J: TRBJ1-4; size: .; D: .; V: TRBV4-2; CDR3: CASSHGGATNEKLFF; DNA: TGTGCCAGCAGCCACGGGGGGGCAACTAATGAAAAACTGTTTTTT
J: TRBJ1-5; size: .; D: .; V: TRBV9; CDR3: CASSLSDRENQPQHF; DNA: TGTGCCAGCAGCTTGTCGGACAGAGAAAATCAGCCCCAGCATTTT
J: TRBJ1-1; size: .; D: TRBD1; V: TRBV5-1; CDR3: CASSPGTGAANTEAFF; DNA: TGCGCCAGCAGCCCCGGGACAGGGGCGGCGAACACTGAAGCTTTCTTT
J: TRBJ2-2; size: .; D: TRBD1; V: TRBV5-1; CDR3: CASSWDRGQTGELFF; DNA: TGCGCCAGCAGCTGGGACAGGGGGCAGACCGGGGAGCTGTTTTTT
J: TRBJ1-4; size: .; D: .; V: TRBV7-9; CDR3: CASSPGGSTNEKLFF; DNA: TGTGCCAGCAGCCCAGGCGGGTCGACTAATGAAAAACTGTTTTTT
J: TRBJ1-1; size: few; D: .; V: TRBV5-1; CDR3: CASSDSQGRDTEAFF; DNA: TGCGCCAGCAGCGATTCACAGGGAAGGGACACTGAAGCTTTCTTT
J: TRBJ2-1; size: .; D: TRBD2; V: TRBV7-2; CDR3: CASSLLSGAYNEQFF; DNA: TGTGCCAGCAGCTTACTGAGCGGGGCCTACAATGAGCAGTTCTTC
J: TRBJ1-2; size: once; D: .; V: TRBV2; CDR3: CASSAGVEYTF; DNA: TGTGCCAGCAGTGCGGGGGTTGAGTACACCTTC
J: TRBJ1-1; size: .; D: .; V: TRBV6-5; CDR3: CASTTENTEAFF; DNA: TGTGCCAGCACAACGGAGAACACTGAAGCTTTCTTT
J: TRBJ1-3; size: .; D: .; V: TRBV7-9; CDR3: CASSPPGFVGNTIYF; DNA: TGTGCCAGCAGCCCCCCGGGATTTGTCGGAAACACCATATATTTT
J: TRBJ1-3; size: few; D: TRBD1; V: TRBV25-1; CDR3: CASRGTGDPGNTIYF; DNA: TGTGCCAGCAGGGGGACAGGGGATCCTGGAAACACCATATATTTT
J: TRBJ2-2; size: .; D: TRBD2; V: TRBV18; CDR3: CASSPEERGPNTGELFF; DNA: TGTGCCAGCTCACCCGAAGAGCGGGGACCGAACACCGGGGAGCTGTTTTTT
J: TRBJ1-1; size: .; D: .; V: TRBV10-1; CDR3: CELSGDKNTEAFF; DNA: TGCGAGCTTTCGGGCGATAAAAACACTGAAGCTTTCTTT
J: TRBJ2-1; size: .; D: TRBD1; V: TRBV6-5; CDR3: CASSRSTGALDEQFF; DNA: TGTGCCAGCAGCCGTAGTACAGGGGCCCTCGATGAGCAGTTCTTC